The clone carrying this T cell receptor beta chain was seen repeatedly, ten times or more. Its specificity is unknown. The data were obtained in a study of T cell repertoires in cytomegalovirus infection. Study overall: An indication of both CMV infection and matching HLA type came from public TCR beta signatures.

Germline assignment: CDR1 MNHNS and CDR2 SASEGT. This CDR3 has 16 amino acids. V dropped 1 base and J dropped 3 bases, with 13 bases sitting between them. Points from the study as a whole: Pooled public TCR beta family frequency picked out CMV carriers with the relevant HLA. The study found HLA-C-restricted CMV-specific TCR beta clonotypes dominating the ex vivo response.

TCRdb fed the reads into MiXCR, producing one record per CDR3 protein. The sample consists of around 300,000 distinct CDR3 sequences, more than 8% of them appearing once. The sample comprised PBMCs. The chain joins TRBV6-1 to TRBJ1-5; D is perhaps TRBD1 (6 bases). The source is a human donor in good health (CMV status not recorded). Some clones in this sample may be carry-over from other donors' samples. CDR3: CASSEGRQGYNQPQHF. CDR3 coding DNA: TGTGCCAGCAGTGAAGGACGGCAGGGGTACAATCAGCCCCAGCATTTT.